This T cell receptor beta chain was identified during a study of spatial heterogeneity in lung cancer (dated by TCRdb to 2018 to 2020). A note on the overall study: More beta-chain than alpha-chain transcripts were consistently detected, likely reflecting higher beta-chain transcript abundance. Both alpha and beta chains were TCR-sequenced in samples taken at surgery, namely 220 tumor regions, more than 62 matched nontumor lung samples and 56 PBMC samples. TCR alpha and beta repertoires were quantitatively compared across multiple tumor regions, matched nontumor lung and blood in non-small cell lung cancer. TCR repertoire features were related to nonsynonymous mutation counts determined by whole-exome sequencing of tumor tissue. In the raw uncorrected reads, each unique combination of TCR and UMI appeared more than ten times on average.

In light of the paper, this sample's time point label describes: sample taken at primary tumor resection. The donors were some 72 patients from the lung TRACERx cohort who had early-stage, untreated non-small cell lung cancer. TCR sequencing used whole RNA extracted from tumor and nontumor lung tissue, or from cryopreserved PBMC samples, without cell sorting. Only patients for whom sufficient RNA was available from at least two tumor regions were selected for TCR sequencing. What the authors observed across the whole study: Confirming at a functional level the hypothesis that regional TCRs recognize regional mutations was considered to require additional single-cell paired TCR alpha and beta sequencing. Ubiquitous expanded tumor TCRs showed up in blood more often at tumor resection than at routine follow-up.

As for this clonotype: Its antigen is unknown. No base quality information exists; no much larger clone differs at one position.

The CDR3 measures 16 amino acids from cysteine to phenylalanine. The CDR3 DNA has 48 bases and is translated from base 1. CDR1 and CDR2, per the germline V gene, are SGHVS and FNYEAQ. Trimming costs V 5 bases and J 5 bases, and their ends lie 19 bases apart. Libraries came from 5' RACE. Sequencing relied on a NextSeq 500. The TCR library protocol attached a unique molecular identifier to each TCR cDNA molecule to allow correction of PCR and sequencing errors. On the authors' methods: TCR identification, UMI-based error correction and CDR3 extraction were all carried out with Decombinator tools. TCRs above a frequency of 2 per 1,000, corresponding to the top 1% of the tumor frequency distribution, were defined as expanded. Each repertoire was subsampled 100 times to 5,000 TCRs, after which Renyi diversity was computed with the R vegan package. CDR3 similarity networks were built from amino acid triplet string-kernel similarity, connecting CDR3s with pairwise similarity above 0.82. The public reads were run again by TCRdb, first through fastp at Q25 and then through MiXCR, and only productive beta chains were kept. Rows with a matching CDR3 protein are joined into one entry that keeps the most common DNA and genes. For this entry, the V and J calls and clone size follow TCRdb and not the study's own pipeline. The sample has 40,000 to 50,000 distinct CDR3 sequences on record, around 13% of them singletons. 56% of the sample is in the top ten clones.

The sequence links TRBV7-6 to TRBJ1-5, and possibly TRBD1, on 5 matching bases. This receptor was taken from a male donor with early-stage non-small cell lung cancer. The material sequenced was PBMCs, taken at surgery. CDR3 reads: CASSPRPGQQDQPQHF. The DNA is as follows: TGTGCCAGCAGCCCTAGACCGGGGCAGCAGGATCAGCCCCAGCATTTT. With all but the CDR3 taken from the reference TRBV7-6 and TRBJ1-5 genes, the full variable domain is: GAGVSQSPRYKVTKRGQDVALRCDPISGHVSLYWYRQALGQGPEFLTYFNYEAQQDKSGLPNDRFSAERPEGSISTLTIQRTEQRDSAMYRCASSPRPGQQDQPQHFGDGTRLSIL.